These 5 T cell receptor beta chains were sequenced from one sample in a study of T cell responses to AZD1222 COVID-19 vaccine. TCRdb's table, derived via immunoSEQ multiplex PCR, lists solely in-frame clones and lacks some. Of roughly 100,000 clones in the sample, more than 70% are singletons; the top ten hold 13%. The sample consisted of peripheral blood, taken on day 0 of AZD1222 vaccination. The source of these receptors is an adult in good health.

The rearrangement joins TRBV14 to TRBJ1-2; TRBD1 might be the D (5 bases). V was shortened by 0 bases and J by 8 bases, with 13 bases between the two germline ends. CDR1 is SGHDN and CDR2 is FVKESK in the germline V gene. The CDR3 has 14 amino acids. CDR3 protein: CASSQDRDTGGYTF. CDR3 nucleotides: TGTGCCAGCAGCCAAGACAGGGATACTGGCGGCTACACCTTC.

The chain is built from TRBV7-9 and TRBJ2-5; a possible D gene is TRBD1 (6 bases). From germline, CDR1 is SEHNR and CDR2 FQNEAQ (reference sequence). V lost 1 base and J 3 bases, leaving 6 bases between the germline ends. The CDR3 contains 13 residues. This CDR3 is CASSLDREETQYF. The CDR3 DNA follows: TGTGCCAGCAGCTTAGACAGGGAAGAGACCCAGTACTTC.

CDR3 sequence reads: CASSWTGEQFF. CDR3 coding DNA: TGTGCCAGCAGTTGGACAGGAGAGCAGTTCTTC. The genes are TRBV6-6 and TRBJ2-1, with 7 bases fitting TRBD1. V was clipped by 4 bases and J by 10 bases; unmatched bases: 1. Germline V gene lookup returns CDR1 MNHNY and CDR2 SVGAGI (reference sequence). The CDR3 length is 11 residues.

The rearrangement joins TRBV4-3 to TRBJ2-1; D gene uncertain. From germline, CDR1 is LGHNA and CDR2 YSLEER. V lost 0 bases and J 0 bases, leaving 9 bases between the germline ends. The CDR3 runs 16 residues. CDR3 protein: CASSQDRQSSYNEQFF. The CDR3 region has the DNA TGCGCCAGCAGCCAAGATAGGCAGAGCTCCTACAATGAGCAGTTCTTC.

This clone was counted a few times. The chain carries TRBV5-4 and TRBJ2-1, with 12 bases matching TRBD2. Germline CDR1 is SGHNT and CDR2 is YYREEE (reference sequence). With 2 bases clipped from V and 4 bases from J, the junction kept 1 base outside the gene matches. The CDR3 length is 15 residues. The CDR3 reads CASSLLAGGYNEQFF. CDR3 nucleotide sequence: TGTGCCAGCAGCTTACTAGCGGGGGGATACAATGAGCAGTTCTTC.